Included here is one T cell receptor (beta chain) sequence, with context. Its antigen target is currently unknown. The record has no base qualities; no much larger clone is one base away. These data originate in a study of OX40 agonist ivuxolimab in advanced cancers. Background on the whole study: The costimulatory receptor OX40 (CD134) was targeted by ivuxolimab, a fully human IgG2 agonistic monoclonal antibody. Intravenous ivuxolimab was administered to patients every 2 weeks at six dose levels: 0.01, 0.1, 0.3, 1.5, 3 and 10 mg/kg. Of the approximately 53 patients in dose escalation, about 20 had hepatocellular carcinoma, some 15 had melanoma, 9 had renal cell carcinoma and 9 had head and neck cancer. In the dose-escalation cohort, 65% to 85% of patients were male, and the mean age was roughly 60 years with a range of about 20 to 90. Patients were allowed to have had prior anti-PD-1, anti-PD-L1 or anti-CTLA-4 therapy, and 30% to 40% of the dose-escalation patients had been treated with checkpoint inhibitors. Partial responses were achieved by three dose-escalation patients, of whom one had hepatocellular carcinoma and two had cutaneous melanoma. Peripheral TCRbeta sequencing aimed to test whether ivuxolimab altered TCR sequence diversity and caused clonal T-cell expansion. The paper reports the monotherapy dose-escalation portion (N of about 47 patients) of the phase I ivuxolimab trial.

To sequence the TCRbeta CDR3 region, genomic DNA was isolated from the sorted cells. The immunoSEQ Assay was used for sequencing of TCRbeta CDR3 regions. In its TCRdb copy, this immuneACCESS table keeps in-frame sequences only and misses some clones. Where compared with another copy, unresolved V genes explain less than half of these, and the others have no known cause. Counted in this sample were around 80,000 clones; around 80% of them appeared once. The leading ten clones occupy 6% to 8% of the sample. The trial excluded patients who had a history of autoimmune disease or were on systemic immunosuppression. Peripheral blood for TCR sequencing was collected from all dose cohorts at baseline, on cycle 4 day 1, and on cycle 7 day 1. Samples were obtained from an open-label, multicenter, first-in-human phase I dose-escalation trial of ivuxolimab. Adults with locally advanced or metastatic melanoma, renal cell carcinoma, hepatocellular carcinoma or head and neck squamous cell carcinoma were enrolled in the trial. Before TCR sequencing, CD4+ and CD8+ T cells were separately sorted from peripheral blood.

The CDR3 spans 15 residues, from the cysteine through the phenylalanine. Only the CDR3 part of the read is kept: 45 bases, read in frame from the first base. V is pruned by 8 bases and J by 0 bases, leaving 6 bases of the junction without a gene match. CDR1 is given as ENHRY and CDR2 as SYGVKD, both from the germline V gene. Summary of the overall study and its limitations: After ivuxolimab, more expanded clones were found on average in CD8+ T cells than in CD4+ T cells. In the 0.1-3.0 mg/kg groups, partial responders had among the lowest normalized peripheral clonal expansion, particularly in CD8+ T cells. Low levels of normalized T-cell clonal expansion were also seen in some patients who did not respond. At doses of 0.1 to 3.0 mg/kg, clonal expansion of both CD4+ and CD8+ blood T cells was observed from baseline to week 6. The antigen specificity of the peripheral T cells that underwent clonal expansion was not determined.

The material was CD4+ or CD8+ T cells sorted from blood, obtained in a trial of the OX40 agonist ivuxolimab. Recombination connected TRBV10-3 to TRBJ2-2, with TRBD2 matching 7 junction bases. The sequence came from an adult with an advanced solid tumor such as melanoma, head and neck, liver or kidney cancer. The CDR3 region has the sequence CAIRPSGANTGELFF. The DNA is TGTGCCATCCGACCGAGCGGGGCGAACACCGGGGAGCTGTTTTTT.